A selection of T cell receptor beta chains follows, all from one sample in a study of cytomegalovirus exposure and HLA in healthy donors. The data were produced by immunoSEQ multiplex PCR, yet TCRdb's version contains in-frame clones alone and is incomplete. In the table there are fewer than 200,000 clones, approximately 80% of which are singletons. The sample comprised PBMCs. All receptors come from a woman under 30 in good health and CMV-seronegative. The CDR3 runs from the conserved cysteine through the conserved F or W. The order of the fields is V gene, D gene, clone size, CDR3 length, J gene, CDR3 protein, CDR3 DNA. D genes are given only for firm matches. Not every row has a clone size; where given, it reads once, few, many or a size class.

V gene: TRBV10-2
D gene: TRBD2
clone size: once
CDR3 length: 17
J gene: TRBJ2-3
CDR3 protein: CASYIPGLAGATDTQYF
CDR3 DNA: TGCGCCAGCTACATTCCGGGACTAGCGGGAGCCACAGATACGCAGTATTTT

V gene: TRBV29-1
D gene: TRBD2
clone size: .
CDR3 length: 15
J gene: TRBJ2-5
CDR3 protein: CSITRAGTSASTQYF
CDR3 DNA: TGCAGCATTACCCGTGCTGGGACTAGCGCGTCGACCCAGTACTTC

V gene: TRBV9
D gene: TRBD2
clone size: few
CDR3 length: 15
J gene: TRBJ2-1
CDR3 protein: CASSVGTIGGGAQFF
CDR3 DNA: TGTGCCAGCAGCGTAGGGACTATCGGGGGGGGCGCGCAGTTCTTC

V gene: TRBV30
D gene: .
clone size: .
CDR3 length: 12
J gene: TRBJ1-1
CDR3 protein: CAWTAGGREAFF
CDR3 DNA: TGTGCCTGGACGGCAGGAGGACGTGAAGCTTTCTTT

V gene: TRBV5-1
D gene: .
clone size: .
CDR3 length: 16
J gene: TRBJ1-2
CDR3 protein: CASSPALRGFNYGYTF
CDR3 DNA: TGCGCCAGCAGCCCGGCCCTAAGGGGTTTTAACTATGGCTACACCTTC

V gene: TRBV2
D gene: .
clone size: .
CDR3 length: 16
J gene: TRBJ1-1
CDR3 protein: CASRIVTERKNTEAFF
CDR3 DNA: TGTGCCAGCAGAATCGTAACAGAACGAAAAAACACTGAAGCTTTCTTT

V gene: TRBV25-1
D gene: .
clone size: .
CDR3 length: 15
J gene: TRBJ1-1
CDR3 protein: CASSEYRVSDTEAFF
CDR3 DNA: TGTGCCAGCAGTGAATACCGGGTTAGCGACACTGAAGCTTTCTTT

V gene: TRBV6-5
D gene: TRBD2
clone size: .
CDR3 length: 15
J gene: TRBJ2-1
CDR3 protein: CASSFSGRAGREQFF
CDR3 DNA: TGTGCCAGCAGCTTTAGCGGGAGGGCCGGGAGAGAGCAGTTCTTC

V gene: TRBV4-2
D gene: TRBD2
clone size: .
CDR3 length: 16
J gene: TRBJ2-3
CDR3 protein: CASSQSAGGLTDTQYF
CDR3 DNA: TGTGCCAGCAGCCAGTCGGCGGGGGGACTTACAGATACGCAGTATTTT

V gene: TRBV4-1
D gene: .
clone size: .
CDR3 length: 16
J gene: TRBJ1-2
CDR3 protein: CASSQGYPPGTYGYTF
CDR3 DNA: TGCGCCAGCAGCCAAGGTTACCCCCCGGGAACCTATGGCTACACCTTC

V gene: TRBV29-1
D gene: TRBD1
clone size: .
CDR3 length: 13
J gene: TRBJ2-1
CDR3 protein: CSGRDRVLNEQFF
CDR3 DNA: TGCAGCGGTCGGGACAGGGTTCTCAATGAGCAGTTCTTC

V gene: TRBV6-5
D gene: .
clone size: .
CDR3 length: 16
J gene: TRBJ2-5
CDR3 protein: CASSYRGSSGKETQYF
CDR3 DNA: TGTGCCAGCAGTTACCGGGGAAGTAGCGGTAAAGAGACCCAGTACTTC

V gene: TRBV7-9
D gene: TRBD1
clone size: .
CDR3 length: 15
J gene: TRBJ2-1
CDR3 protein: CASSLGQGAYNEQFF
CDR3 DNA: TGTGCCAGCAGCTTAGGGCAGGGGGCTTACAATGAGCAGTTCTTC